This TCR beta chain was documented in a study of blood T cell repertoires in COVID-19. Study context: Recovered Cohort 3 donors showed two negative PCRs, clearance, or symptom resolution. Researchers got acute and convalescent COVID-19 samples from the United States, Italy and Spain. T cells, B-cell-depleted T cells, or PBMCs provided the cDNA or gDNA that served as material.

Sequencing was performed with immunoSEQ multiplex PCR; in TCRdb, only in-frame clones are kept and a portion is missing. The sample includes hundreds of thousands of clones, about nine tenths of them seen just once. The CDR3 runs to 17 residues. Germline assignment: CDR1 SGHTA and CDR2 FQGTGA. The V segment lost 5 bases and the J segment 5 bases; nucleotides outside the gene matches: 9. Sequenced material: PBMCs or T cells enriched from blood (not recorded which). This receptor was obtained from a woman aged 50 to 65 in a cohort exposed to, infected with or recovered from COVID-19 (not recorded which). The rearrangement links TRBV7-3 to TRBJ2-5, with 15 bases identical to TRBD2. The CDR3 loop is CASSPQGLAGGGETQYF. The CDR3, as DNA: TGTGCCAGCAGCCCCCAGGGACTAGCGGGGGGTGGGGAGACCCAGTACTTC.